The text below deals with one T cell receptor (beta chain). This sample was taken from a study of blood T cell repertoires in COVID-19. Data came from immunoSEQ multiplex PCR; TCRdb stores just in-frame clones and leaves some out. Among approximately 270,000 clones listed, around 90% were seen once. Material: peripheral blood. This sequence was found in a man aged 45-60 years with acute or convalescent COVID-19.

As DNA, the CDR3 is TGCGCCAGCAGCTTGGGCCAGGGGGCGAACACCGGGGAGCTGTTTTTT. It specifies CASSLGQGANTGELFF. The chain is built from TRBV5-1 and TRBJ2-2, with 7 bases that match TRBD1. The CDR3 loop spans 16 amino acids. V gave up 0 bases and J gave up 0 bases; unmatched junction bases: 2. The germline V gene has CDR1 SGHRS and CDR2 YFSETQ.